This is a list of T cell receptor beta chains from one sample in a study of OX40 agonist ivuxolimab in advanced cancers. Assay: immunoSEQ multiplex PCR; the TCRdb copy retains only in-frame clones and omits some. The sample holds approximately 89,000 clones, roughly 88% seen once. This specimen consisted of CD4+ or CD8+ T cells sorted from blood, obtained in a trial of the OX40 agonist ivuxolimab. The receptors were gathered from an adult with an advanced solid tumor such as melanoma, head and neck, liver or kidney cancer. Both conserved end residues are part of each CDR3. Each record gives: J gene, clone size, V gene, D gene, CDR3 protein, CDR3 DNA. The D gene is left open where the match is weak. The size of a clone is reported for some rows only, either as once, few or many, or as a class for expanded clones.

TRBJ1-3	.	TRBV6-5	.	CASSQLEPGNTIYF	TGTGCCAGCAGCCAGCTAGAACCGGGAAACACCATATATTTT
TRBJ1-5	.	TRBV28	TRBD1	CASSFHGQGNQPQHF	TGTGCCAGCAGTTTCCACGGACAGGGTAATCAGCCCCAGCATTTT
TRBJ2-5	.	TRBV28	.	CASSPGPTGTQYF	TGTGCCAGCAGTCCTGGGCCTACTGGGACCCAGTACTTC
TRBJ1-6	.	TRBV11-2	.	CASSSGTWPSPLHF	TGTGCCAGCAGCTCCGGGACCTGGCCTTCACCCCTCCACTTT
TRBJ2-1	.	TRBV7-9	.	CASSLAITQLYNEQFF	TGTGCCAGCAGCTTAGCAATTACTCAGCTCTACAATGAGCAGTTCTTC
TRBJ2-7	.	TRBV5-4	TRBD2	CASSTPGLASEQYF	TGTGCCAGCAGCACACCGGGACTAGCTTCCGAGCAGTACTTC
TRBJ1-6	.	TRBV6-5	TRBD1	CASSRLDRDNSPLHF	TGTGCCAGCAGTCGACTGGACAGGGATAATTCACCCCTCCACTTT
TRBJ2-7	.	TRBV7-8	.	CASSFSGYEQYF	TGTGCCAGCAGCTTCAGCGGCTACGAGCAGTACTTC
TRBJ1-4	once	TRBV10-3	TRBD1	CAISEPKGPGQERKLFF	TGTGCCATCAGTGAGCCCAAAGGGCCGGGACAGGAACGAAAACTGTTTTTT
TRBJ1-1	.	TRBV7-2	.	CASSLEVGNTEAFF	TGTGCCAGCAGCTTAGAGGTCGGGAACACTGAAGCTTTCTTT
TRBJ1-3	.	TRBV14	.	CASSQAGFQGNTIYF	TGTGCCAGCAGCCAGGCAGGATTTCAGGGAAACACCATATATTTT
TRBJ2-7	.	TRBV4-1	.	CASSHGAGQRSYEQYF	TGCGCCAGCAGCCACGGTGCAGGACAGCGGTCCTACGAGCAGTACTTC
TRBJ1-5	.	TRBV6-6	.	CASSFGSGLNQPQHF	TGTGCCAGCAGTTTTGGATCAGGCTTGAATCAGCCCCAGCATTTT
TRBJ1-5	.	TRBV6-5	.	CASSYGGGGNQPQHF	TGTGCCAGCAGTTACGGAGGGGGGGGGAATCAGCCCCAGCATTTT
TRBJ1-2	.	TRBV7-2	.	CASSFGPDYGYTF	TGTGCCAGCAGCTTTGGGCCTGACTATGGCTACACCTTC
TRBJ1-2	.	TRBV25-1	.	CASIKAGSNYGYTF	TGTGCCAGCATAAAAGCCGGGTCTAACTATGGCTACACCTTC
TRBJ2-7	.	TRBV2	TRBD1	CASRYRDRADYEQYF	TGTGCCAGCAGGTACCGGGACAGGGCGGACTACGAGCAGTACTTC
TRBJ2-4	.	TRBV27	.	CASSSSLALKNIQYF	TGTGCCAGCAGTTCTTCCCTAGCCCTCAAAAACATTCAGTACTTC
TRBJ1-4	.	TRBV19	TRBD1	CASRDRATNEKLFF	TGTGCCAGCCGGGACAGGGCAACTAATGAAAAACTGTTTTTT
TRBJ2-6	.	TRBV29-1	.	CSVEDSGANVLTF	TGCAGCGTTGAGGACTCTGGGGCCAACGTCCTGACTTTC
TRBJ2-7	once	TRBV6-1	TRBD1	CASRRDREAYEQYF	TGTGCCAGCAGGAGGGACAGGGAGGCCTACGAGCAGTACTTC
TRBJ2-7	.	TRBV4-3	.	CASSQSTAYEQYF	TGCGCCAGCAGCCAGAGTACAGCCTACGAGCAGTACTTC
TRBJ2-1	.	TRBV10-3	TRBD2	CAISAAGGQSEQFF	TGTGCCATCAGTGCCGCGGGAGGGCAGAGTGAGCAGTTCTTC
TRBJ2-7	.	TRBV30	.	CAWSKGEGSYEQYF	TGTGCCTGGAGTAAGGGGGAGGGGTCCTACGAGCAGTACTTC
TRBJ2-3	few	TRBV10-3	TRBD2	CAASLAYSTDTQYF	TGTGCCGCTTCACTAGCGTATAGCACAGATACGCAGTATTTT
TRBJ2-1	.	TRBV11-3	TRBD2	CASSLTKRLAGYNEQFF	TGTGCCAGCAGCTTAACCAAAAGACTAGCGGGATACAATGAGCAGTTCTTC
TRBJ1-1	.	TRBV4-1	.	CASSPTGRNTEAFF	TGCGCCAGCAGCCCCACAGGGAGGAACACTGAAGCTTTCTTT
TRBJ2-1	.	TRBV25-1	.	CASSGFVNEQFF	TGTGCCAGCAGTGGATTTGTGAATGAGCAGTTCTTC
TRBJ2-3	.	TRBV27	.	CASRRTVRDTDTQYF	TGTGCCAGCCGTCGGACAGTAAGGGACACAGATACGCAGTATTTT
TRBJ2-7	.	TRBV30	.	CAWVDLDGGEQYF	TGTGCCTGGGTCGACCTCGACGGGGGCGAGCAGTACTTC
TRBJ1-4	.	TRBV5-1	.	CASSTDGRHNEKLFF	TGCGCCAGCAGCACAGACGGAAGACATAATGAAAAACTGTTTTTT
TRBJ2-1	once	TRBV28	TRBD1	CAAYRGPGEQFF	TGTGCCGCCTACAGGGGGCCCGGTGAGCAGTTCTTC
TRBJ2-7	.	TRBV11-1	.	CASSLGPTTYEQYF	TGTGCCAGCAGCTTAGGACCGACAACCTACGAGCAGTACTTC
TRBJ1-1	.	TRBV2	.	CASSQRGWNTEAFF	TGTGCCAGCAGTCAACGAGGGTGGAACACTGAAGCTTTCTTT
TRBJ1-2	.	TRBV7-2	.	CASSSRGGYGYTF	TGTGCCAGCAGCTCCCGTGGAGGCTATGGCTACACCTTC
TRBJ1-1	few	TRBV7-8	.	CASSLGSLNTEAFF	TGTGCCAGCAGCTTAGGCTCCCTGAACACTGAAGCTTTCTTT
TRBJ1-6	.	TRBV19	.	CASSIVAREGSPLHF	TGTGCCAGTAGTATTGTGGCCAGGGAAGGTTCACCCCTCCACTTT
TRBJ2-4	few	TRBV28	.	CASSLWVNNVQYF	TGTGCCAGCAGTTTATGGGTCAACAACGTTCAGTACTTC
TRBJ2-5	.	TRBV7-2	.	CASSLGSLGQETQYF	TGTGCCAGCAGCTTAGGGTCCCTGGGCCAAGAGACCCAGTACTTC
TRBJ2-1	.	TRBV27	TRBD2	CASSPGLAGRNEQFF	TGTGCCAGCAGTCCGGGACTAGCGGGCCGTAATGAGCAGTTCTTC
TRBJ2-3	.	TRBV5-1	.	CASSLSGQRSDTQYF	TGCGCCAGCAGCTTGTCGGGTCAGCGGTCGGATACGCAGTATTTT
TRBJ2-6	.	TRBV28	.	CASSDNRVGGANVLTF	TGTGCCAGCAGCGATAACAGGGTGGGTGGGGCCAACGTCCTGACTTTC
TRBJ2-1	.	TRBV19	.	CASISSRAKARNEQFF	TGTGCCAGTATCTCCTCCCGGGCCAAGGCACGGAATGAGCAGTTCTTC
TRBJ2-3	.	TRBV2	TRBD1	CASRLGQGSTDTQYF	TGTGCCAGCAGACTAGGACAGGGAAGCACAGATACGCAGTATTTT
TRBJ2-6	.	TRBV4-3	.	CASSQDTGSGANVLTF	TGCGCCAGCAGCCAAGACACGGGCTCTGGGGCCAACGTCCTGACTTTC
TRBJ1-1	.	TRBV19	.	CASSIRHNRNTEAFF	TGTGCCAGTAGTATAAGACACAATCGGAACACTGAAGCTTTCTTT
TRBJ1-1	.	TRBV19	.	CASRISGSTEAFF	TGTGCCAGTAGGATTTCGGGGAGCACTGAAGCTTTCTTT